Below are 10 T cell receptor beta chains sequenced from a single sample in a study of blood T cell repertoires in COVID-19 (dated by TCRdb to the early 2020s). To prepare the library, the immunoSEQ multiplex PCR assay was applied. TCRdb obtained this table from immuneACCESS and retained in-frame rearrangements with V and J assigned. These tables miss some clones; where compared with another copy, unresolved V genes account for less than half of the shortfall, and the remainder is unexplained. In this sample the table shows fewer than 200,000 clones, roughly 80% of which occur a single time. 6% to 8.5% of the sample lies in the top ten. Sequencing was carried out using peripheral blood. These receptors all stem from a human donor in a cohort sampled during active COVID-19.

This clone has just one count. The chain has TRBV7-2 and TRBJ1-2; possible D gene TRBD1, 5 bases. Germline loops: CDR1 SGHTA, CDR2 FQGNSA. The CDR3 sequence is 15 residues long. Trimming took off 1 base at V and 3 bases at J, with 12 bases between the two ends. CDR3 bases: TGTGCCAGCAGCTTAGGTAGCAGGGTCGACTATGGCTACACCTTC. It translates to CASSLGSRVDYGYTF.

The chain is built from TRBV2 and TRBJ1-2, with TRBD1 identical over 8 bases. Trimming took 2 bases from V and 2 from J; bases not matched to a gene: 4. Looked up from germline, CDR1 is SNHLY and CDR2 is FYNNEI. This CDR3 has 15 residues. The CDR3 region is CASSERTGPNYGYTF. CDR3 coding DNA: TGTGCCAGCAGTGAAAGGACAGGGCCGAACTATGGCTACACCTTC.

Only a few counts were recorded for this clone. J is TRBJ2-2 and V is TRBV6-6, with D tentatively TRBD1 (6 bases). In germline, CDR1 is MNHNY, CDR2 SVGAGI (reference sequence). This CDR3 has 14 residues. Deletions cut 6 bases from V and 5 bases from J, with 13 bases between. Here the CDR3 DNA reads TGTGCCAGCAGACAGGGCCGAGAAACCGGGGAGCTGTTTTTT. Encoded protein: CASRQGRETGELFF.

V is TRBV11-2 and J is TRBJ1-4; D unresolved. Trimming pared 10 bases from V and 2 bases from J, leaving 14 bases between. The V gene's germline CDR1 is SGHAT and CDR2 FQNNGV. This CDR3 is built from 14 residues. In DNA, the CDR3 is TGTGCCAACCGGTTCGCCTCTACTAATGAAAAACTGTTTTTT. Encoded protein: CANRFASTNEKLFF.

This clone was observed once. The chain has TRBV5-6 and TRBJ1-5; no definite D call. Trimming cost V 4 bases and J 5 bases, with 13 bases left between them. CDR3 size: 14 residues. CDR1 and CDR2 from the germline V gene are SGHDT and YYEEEE. As DNA, the CDR3 is TGTGCCAGCAGCGGAGGACCTGGGGATCAGCCCCAGCATTTT. It specifies CASSGGPGDQPQHF.

The count of this clone is one. The gene calls are TRBV25-1 and TRBJ2-1; 8 bases line up with TRBD1. Germline values: CDR1 MGHDK, CDR2 SYGVNS. This CDR3 is built from 16 residues. Trimming at V came to 2 bases and at J to 5 bases, leaving 8 bases not matched to a gene. CDR3 DNA sequence: TGTGCCAGCAGTGAAATCGGACAGGGATTCGACAATGAGCAGTTCTTC. Translating it yields CASSEIGQGFDNEQFF. The variable domain in full, with the rest retrieved from reference TRBV25-1 and TRBJ2-1, is EADIYQTPRYLVIGTGKKITLECSQTMGHDKMYWYQQDPGMELHLIHYSYGVNSTEKGDLSSESTVSRIRTEHFPLTLESARPSHTSQYLCASSEIGQGFDNEQFFGPGTRLTVL.

The chain couples TRBV5-4 to TRBJ1-2; TRBD1 matches 8 bases. The CDR3 runs 15 residues. Germline V lookup: CDR1 SGHNT, CDR2 YYREEE (reference sequence). Trimming took 10 bases from V and 3 from J; bases not matched to a gene: 14. The CDR3 reads CALGTGREVDYGYTF. The CDR3 coding sequence is TGTGCCCTTGGGACAGGTAGGGAAGTGGACTATGGCTACACCTTC.

The V and J genes are TRBV6-5 and TRBJ2-7, with D possibly TRBD1 on 6 matching bases. The CDR3 runs 11 residues. The germline CDR1 and CDR2 sequences are MNHEY and SVGAGI. V shed 7 bases and J shed 3 bases, with 7 bases lying between them. Written as DNA, the CDR3 is TGTGCCAGCACAGGGGTCTACGAGCAGTACTTC. Residues: CASTGVYEQYF.

This clone showed up just a few times. This rearrangement joins TRBV19 to TRBJ1-4; 9 nucleotides line up with TRBD1. V gave up 10 bases and J gave up 7 bases; unmatched junction bases: 7. The CDR3 spans 13 residues. The germline V gene has CDR1 LNHDA and CDR2 SQIVND (reference sequence). CDR3 sequence reads: CATTGQGIEKLFF. CDR3 DNA sequence: TGTGCCACCACGGGACAGGGAATTGAAAAACTGTTTTTT. The whole variable domain, filled in from reference TRBV19 and TRBJ1-4, reads DGGITQSPKYLFRKEGQNVTLSCEQNLNHDAMYWYRQDPGQGLRLIYYSQIVNDFQKGDIAEGYSVSREKKESFPLTVTSAQKNPTAFYLCATTGQGIEKLFFGSGTQLSVL.

J is TRBJ1-2 and V is TRBV5-1, with 7 bases identical to TRBD1. Germline CDR1 and CDR2: SGHRS and YFSETQ. V lost 2 bases and J lost 8; bases outside the gene matches: 6. This CDR3 comprises 13 residues. The CDR3 DNA reads TGCGCCAGCAGCTTTGAATTACAGGGGGGCTACACCTTC. Its protein product is CASSFELQGGYTF. The full variable domain, rest sourced from reference TRBV5-1 and TRBJ1-2, is KAGVTQTPRYLIKTRGQQVTLSCSPISGHRSVSWYQQTPGQGLQFLFEYFSETQRNKGNFPGRFSGRQFSNSRSEMNVSTLELGDSALYLCASSFELQGGYTFGSGTRLTVV.